A selection of T cell receptor beta chains follows, all from one sample in a study of T-cell memory formation after mild COVID-19. TCRdb reprocessed the 5' RACE reads with MiXCR, giving one entry per CDR3 protein. The sample carries 300,000 to 350,000 distinct CDR3 sequences, roughly a fifth recorded once. Sequencing input: PBMCs or a T cell subset sorted from them (not recorded which). Every receptor here comes from a man aged 18 to 29 who had mild COVID-19 (a few samples of this study predate the infection). Cell type and time point are not known. CDR3s include the opening cysteine and the closing phenylalanine or tryptophan. Fields, in order: clone size, J gene, V gene, CDR3 length, D gene, CDR3 DNA, CDR3 protein. The D gene is left open where the match is weak. The size entry is marked missing in some rows and otherwise reads once, few, many or a size class.

>few|TRBJ2-3|TRBV14|11|NA
TGTGCCAGCAGCCGGGACTATACGCAGTATTTT
CASSRDYTQYF
>few|TRBJ2-1|TRBV7-2|11|NA
TGTGCCAGCATGGCCTACAATGAGCAGTTCTTC
CASMAYNEQFF
>few|TRBJ1-6|TRBV20-1|16|NA
TGCAGTGCTCGCTCGAGGGAAAGCTCCTATAATTCACCCCTCCACTTT
CSARSRESSYNSPLHF
>few|TRBJ1-1|TRBV12-3/TRBV12-4|16|NA
TGTGCCAGCAGTTTAGCGCGGGGCAGTGCGAACACTGAAGCTTTCTTT
CASSLARGSANTEAFF
>few|TRBJ2-4|TRBV5-1|16|TRBD1
TGCGCCAGCAGCTTGGCCCAGGGGGCCGTCAAAAACATTCAGTACTTC
CASSLAQGAVKNIQYF
>NA|TRBJ1-5|TRBV29-1|15|TRBD1
TGCAGCGTCGCGGTCGTCCAGGGGGTCAATCAGCCCCAGCATTTT
CSVAVVQGVNQPQHF
>NA|TRBJ2-1|TRBV5-1|15|TRBD2
TGCGCCAGCAGCTTGAAGCGGGGGACCTACAATGAGCAGTTCTTC
CASSLKRGTYNEQFF
>NA|TRBJ2-5|TRBV6-2/TRBV6-3|15|NA
TGTGCCAGCAGTTACTCGTTCAGGGACGGAGAGACCCAGTACTTC
CASSYSFRDGETQYF
>NA|TRBJ1-1|TRBV7-2|16|TRBD1
TGTGCCAGCAGCTTTTACACCGGGACAGGGCATACTGAAGCTTTCTTT
CASSFYTGTGHTEAFF
>NA|TRBJ1-4|TRBV7-9|17|NA
TGTGCCAGCAGCGGGTCGCAGGGTGGGAACCTTAATGAAAAACTGTTTTTT
CASSGSQGGNLNEKLFF
>few|TRBJ1-2|TRBV20-1|13|NA
TGCAGTGCTAGAGATCAACAGGGTAATGGCTACACCTTC
CSARDQQGNGYTF
>NA|TRBJ2-7|TRBV28|14|NA
TGTGCCAGCAGCCTTGGGGGACAAAGATACGAGCAGTACTTC
CASSLGGQRYEQYF
>NA|TRBJ2-2|TRBV5-1|13|NA
TGCGCCAGCAGCTTACACGCCTCCGGGGAGCTGTTTTTT
CASSLHASGELFF
>NA|TRBJ1-1|TRBV6-5|14|NA
TGTGCCAGCAGTTACTTCGGGGGGGCCACTGAAGCTTTCTTT
CASSYFGGATEAFF
>NA|TRBJ2-3|TRBV10-1|15|NA
TGCGCCAGCAGTGAGTCAAGGGTACGCACAGATACGCAGTATTTT
CASSESRVRTDTQYF
>NA|TRBJ2-1|TRBV12-3/TRBV12-4|15|NA
TGTGCCAGCAGTCCAGGGGGGACTACCTACAATGAGCAGTTCTTC
CASSPGGTTYNEQFF
>few|TRBJ1-1|TRBV18|13|NA
TGTGCCAGCTCACACGGACAGAACACTGAAGCTTTCTTT
CASSHGQNTEAFF
>NA|TRBJ1-1|TRBV10-3|12|NA
TGTGCCATCAGCCGCGACAGCCTTGATGCTTTCTTT
CAISRDSLDAFF
>NA|TRBJ1-2|TRBV6-6|17|NA
TGTGCCAGCAGTTCCTCCTCTCGGTCAGGGTTTTTCTGGGGCTACACCTTC
CASSSSSRSGFFWGYTF
>few|TRBJ1-1|TRBV7-9|15|NA
TGTGCCAGCAGCTTATGGTCAGGGGTGGGCACTGAAGCTTTCTTT
CASSLWSGVGTEAFF
>few|TRBJ2-7|TRBV27|15|NA
TGTGCCAGCAGTGCTGACATACTCTCTTACTACGAGCAGTACTTC
CASSADILSYYEQYF
>few|TRBJ2-5|TRBV10-3|13|TRBD1
TGTGCCATCAGTCGACAGGGCGGCGAGACCCAGTACTTC
CAISRQGGETQYF
>few|TRBJ2-7|TRBV7-6|17|TRBD1
TGTGCCAGCAGCTCAAGGCCCGTGGGACAGGGTCCCTACGAGCAGTACTTC
CASSSRPVGQGPYEQYF
>few|TRBJ1-6|TRBV20-1|13|TRBD1
TGCAGCGTCACCGGGACAGATAATTCACCCCTCCACTTT
CSVTGTDNSPLHF
>NA|TRBJ1-6|TRBV9|16|TRBD1
TGTGCCAGCAGCGTAGCCGGACAGGGTTGGAATTCACCCCTCCACTTT
CASSVAGQGWNSPLHF
>NA|TRBJ1-2|TRBV28|14|TRBD1
TGTGCCAGCAGTTTGGCTGGACAGGGATATGGCTACACCTTC
CASSLAGQGYGYTF
>few|TRBJ2-2|TRBV18|15|NA
TGTGCCAGCTCACCACCGAGTAAGGAGGCCGGGGAGCTGTTTTTT
CASSPPSKEAGELFF
>few|TRBJ2-7|TRBV12-3/TRBV12-4|13|NA
TGTGCCAGCGGTGAAACGATAGTAGACGAGCAGTACTTC
CASGETIVDEQYF
>NA|TRBJ2-1|TRBV5-1|15|TRBD2
TGCGCCAGCAGCCCTGGACTAGCCGAGGGCAATGAGCAGTTCTTC
CASSPGLAEGNEQFF
>NA|TRBJ1-1|TRBV7-9|15|TRBD1
TGTGCCAGCAGCTTATCGACAGGGGCGAACACTGAAGCTTTCTTT
CASSLSTGANTEAFF
>few|TRBJ2-5|TRBV14|16|TRBD1
TGTGCCAGCAGCCAAGATCTTCGACAGGGTAGGGAGACCCAGTACTTC
CASSQDLRQGRETQYF
>few|TRBJ1-1|TRBV6-5|11|NA
TGTGCCAGCAGGATTAAAAATGAAGCTTTCTTT
CASRIKNEAFF
>NA|TRBJ2-2|TRBV5-1|13|NA
TGCGCCAGCAGCACCGGCTCCACCGGGGAGCTGTTTTTT
CASSTGSTGELFF
>NA|TRBJ1-6|TRBV7-2|13|NA
TGTGCCAGCAGCTTAGGGATTGGTTCACCCCTCCACTTT
CASSLGIGSPLHF
>NA|TRBJ2-1|TRBV5-6|15|NA
TGTGCCAGCAGCTTCGGGGGGCGGAGATACAATGAGCAGTTCTTC
CASSFGGRRYNEQFF
>NA|TRBJ1-1|TRBV9|15|NA
TGTGCCAGCAGCTTGGGAGGAGTGGGGGGCGCTGAAGCTTTCTTT
CASSLGGVGGAEAFF
>many|TRBJ2-1|TRBV7-9|12|NA
TGTGCCAGCAGCGGTATAAGCAATGAGCAGTTCTTC
CASSGISNEQFF
>few|TRBJ2-7|TRBV7-3|17|NA
TGTGCCAGCAGCTTAACCGGGCCCCCCTTAAGCTCCTACGAGCAGTACTTC
CASSLTGPPLSSYEQYF
>few|TRBJ1-1|TRBV6-4|13|NA
TGTGCCAGCCGTAGGGAGAGAAGCACTGAAGCTTTCTTT
CASRRERSTEAFF
>few|TRBJ1-1|TRBV5-1|13|NA
TGCGCCAGCAGCCCGGGAATTATACCTGAAGCTTTCTTT
CASSPGIIPEAFF
>NA|TRBJ1-5|TRBV7-9|13|NA
TGTGCCAGCAGCTTAGGGGAGTGGCAGCCCCAGCATTTT
CASSLGEWQPQHF
>few|TRBJ1-1|TRBV7-2|14|NA
TGTGCCAGCAGTCCCACCAGGGGGAACACTGAAGCTTTCTTT
CASSPTRGNTEAFF